A single sample gave rise to the 25 T cell receptor beta chains below, sequenced in a study of graft-versus-host responses after intestinal transplantation. Graft samples were processed, releasing intraepithelial and lamina propria lymphocytes. Sequenced by immunoSEQ multiplex PCR; TCRdb stores in-frame clones only, minus some. The sample lists about 23,000 clones, about 80% occurring once. Sequencing was performed on ileum tissue, taken 12 days after intestinal transplant. Receptors originate from a human patient who received an intestinal transplant, so some T cells may come from the graft donor.

This chain connects TRBV9 to TRBJ2-7, with 13 bases matching TRBD2. The CDR3 is made up of 15 amino acids. Germline V gene sequence: CDR1 SGDLS, CDR2 YYNGEE. V was pared by 1 base and J by 6 bases, with 4 bases of the junction left unmatched. This CDR3 reads CASSVTSGGEGEQYF. The CDR3, as DNA: TGTGCCAGCAGCGTAACTAGCGGGGGGGAGGGCGAGCAGTACTTC. The whole variable domain, filled in from reference TRBV9 and TRBJ2-7, reads DSGVTQTPKHLITATGQRVTLRCSPRSGDLSVYWYQQSLDQGLQFLIQYYNGEERAKGNILERFSAQQFPDLHSELNLSSLELGDSALYFCASSVTSGGEGEQYFGPGTRLTVT.

The chain joins TRBV5-4 to TRBJ1-2; the D is unclear. The V end lost 2 bases, the J end lost 5 bases, and 16 bases lay between the germline ends. Germline CDR1 is SGHNT and CDR2 is YYREEE (reference sequence). This CDR3 is 15 amino acids long. CDR3 DNA: TGTGCCAGCAGCTTTATCCACCAGGCGACGTATGGCTACACCTTC. As protein: CASSFIHQATYGYTF.

This clone was counted only a few times. The chain has TRBV28 and TRBJ1-5; 9 bases align to TRBD1. The germline gives CDR1 MDHEN, CDR2 SYDVKM. The CDR3 runs 15 residues. V was clipped by 9 bases and J by 3 bases; unmatched bases: 9. In DNA, the CDR3 is TGTGCCAGTAAGACAGGGGGGAAACTCAATCAGCCCCAGCATTTT. Translated: CASKTGGKLNQPQHF.

The CDR3 bases are TGTGCCAGCAGCCCAAGCGGGTCCCCAGATACGCAGTATTTT. It encodes CASSPSGSPDTQYF. The rearrangement links TRBV7-9 to TRBJ2-3; D perhaps matches TRBD2 (6 bases). Germline V gene lookup returns CDR1 SEHNR and CDR2 FQNEAQ (reference sequence). This CDR3 is built from 14 residues. Trimming left V 5 bases short and J 4 bases short, with 13 bases between.

The J gene is TRBJ2-7, the V gene TRBV18, with D perhaps matching TRBD1 (5 bases). The CDR3 totals 16 residues. The ends were cut back, 5 bases at V and 2 bases at J, with 19 bases in the middle. CDR1 is KGHSH, CDR2 LQKENI, per germline. As DNA, the CDR3 is TGTGCCAGCTCAAACCAGGGTCTTGCCCGAACCTACGAGCAGTACTTC. Protein: CASSNQGLARTYEQYF.

With respect to this clone: This same CDR3 is encoded by further DNA sequences in the sample. The rearrangement joins TRBV11-2 to TRBJ2-3; D not certain. Trimming stripped 5 bases from V and 0 bases from J, with 6 bases between. Germline V gives CDR1 SGHAT, CDR2 FQNNGV. This CDR3 comprises 13 residues. CDR3 in DNA: TGTGCCAGCAGCCCCGGGAGCACAGATACGCAGTATTTT. Protein product: CASSPGSTDTQYF. Combining the CDR3 with reference TRBV11-2 and TRBJ2-3 gives the whole variable domain EAGVAQSPRYKIIEKRQSVAFWCNPISGHATLYWYQQILGQGPKLLIQFQNNGVVDDSQLPKDRFSAERLKGVDSTLKIQPAKLEDSAVYLCASSPGSTDTQYFGPGTRLTVL.

The rearrangement links TRBV13 to TRBJ2-3; D not certain. V lost 5 bases, J lost 0 bases, and 6 bases lay in between. Looked up from germline, CDR1 is PRHDT and CDR2 is FYEKMQ (reference sequence). The CDR3 has 13 residues. Written as DNA, the CDR3 is TGTGCCAGCAGCCCCCAGAGCACAGATACGCAGTATTTT. Protein product: CASSPQSTDTQYF. The full variable domain, with the rest looked up from reference TRBV13 and TRBJ2-3, is AAGVIQSPRHLIKEKRETATLKCYPIPRHDTVYWYQQGPGQDPQFLISFYEKMQSDKGSIPDRFSAQQFSDYHSELNMSSLELGDSALYFCASSPQSTDTQYFGPGTRLTVL.

J is TRBJ1-3 and V is TRBV9; D is undetermined. Per germline, CDR1 SGDLS and CDR2 YYNGEE. V dropped 4 bases and J dropped 4 bases, with 12 bases sitting between them. CDR3 length: 14 amino acids. The CDR3 region has the DNA TGTGCCAGCAGCCCCGGAGAATCCGGAAACACCATATATTTT. Translating gives CASSPGESGNTIYF.

The rearrangement links TRBV15 to TRBJ2-3, with D hard to call. CDR3 size: 15 residues. The germline V and J ends were trimmed by 5 bases and 1 base, with 13 bases remaining between them. CDR1 and CDR2 (germline): LNHNV, YYDKDF (reference sequence). In DNA form, the CDR3 reads TGTGCCACCAGCTTACTCCCGGCGGGCACAGATACGCAGTATTTT. Protein product: CATSLLPAGTDTQYF.

This clone was picked up a small number of times. The chain has TRBV6-5 and TRBJ1-6; possible D gene TRBD1, 5 bases. The CDR3 loop spans 15 amino acids. CDR1 MNHEY and CDR2 SVGAGI come from the germline V gene. The ends were cut back, 0 bases at V and 7 bases at J, with 10 bases in the middle. The CDR3 spells CASSYSLRQNSPLHF. Here the CDR3 DNA reads TGTGCCAGCAGTTACTCGCTGAGACAGAATTCACCCCTCCACTTT.

The V call is TRBV6-5, the J call TRBJ1-1, with D unresolved. CDR1 is MNHEY, CDR2 SVGAGI, per germline. The CDR3 length is 14 residues. The germline V and J ends were trimmed by 0 bases and 3 bases, with 8 bases remaining between them. The CDR3: CASSYSQPYTEAFF. The CDR3 DNA reads TGTGCCAGCAGTTACTCACAGCCCTACACTGAAGCTTTCTTT.

This chain joins TRBV27 and TRBJ2-1, with 11 nucleotides matching TRBD1. Trimming cost V 0 bases and J 2 bases; bases outside gene matches: 9. Looked up from germline, CDR1 is MNHEY and CDR2 is SMNVEV (reference sequence). The CDR3 consists of 19 residues. CDR3 protein: CASSLSAGGTGGTYNEQFF. In nucleotides, the CDR3 is TGTGCCAGCAGTTTATCGGCCGGCGGGACAGGGGGGACCTACAATGAGCAGTTCTTC.

The chain carries TRBV13 and TRBJ2-7; a possible D gene is TRBD1 (6 bases). V shed 4 bases and J shed 6 bases, with 22 bases lying between them. The CDR3 runs 16 residues. The germline V gene has CDR1 PRHDT and CDR2 FYEKMQ (reference sequence). CDR3 amino acids: CASSSSSGTRLSEQYF. The CDR3 nucleotides read TGTGCCAGCAGCTCCTCCTCCGGGACAAGGTTGAGCGAGCAGTACTTC.

This clone qualifies as medium-sized. This sequence joins TRBV2 and TRBJ1-2; D unresolved. With 6 bases removed from V and 8 bases from J, the gap between germline ends came to 10 bases. The CDR3 loop spans 11 amino acids. Germline CDR1 and CDR2: SNHLY and FYNNEI. CDR3 sequence (DNA): TGTGCCAGCAGGGACTGGTTGGGCTACACCTTC. As protein: CASRDWLGYTF. Variable domain in full (rest from reference TRBV2 and TRBJ1-2): EPEVTQTPSHQVTQMGQEVILRCVPISNHLYFYWYRQILGQKVEFLVSFYNNEISEKSEIFDDQFSVERPDGSNFTLKIRSTKLEDSAMYFCASRDWLGYTFGSGTRLTVV.

The chain couples TRBV18 to TRBJ1-1; a weak D match, TRBD1 (5 bases). The germline V and J ends were trimmed by 2 bases and 3 bases, with 10 bases remaining between them. This CDR3 is built from 14 residues. The germline V gene encodes CDR1 KGHSH and CDR2 LQKENI. DNA of the CDR3: TGTGCCAGCTCACCATACCTAGGGGACACTGAAGCTTTCTTT. It encodes CASSPYLGDTEAFF.

This clone was recorded a few times. V usage is TRBV5-1 and J usage is TRBJ1-6, with 7 nucleotides matching TRBD1. Germline V gene data show CDR1 as SGHRS and CDR2 as YFSETQ. V gave up 0 bases and J gave up 10 bases; unmatched junction bases: 4. This CDR3 is 14 amino acids long. CDR3 nucleotides: TGCGCCAGCAGCTTGGAGGGGGCAGGGTCACCCCTCCACTTT. Translated, it gives CASSLEGAGSPLHF.

The V call is TRBV5-1, the J call TRBJ2-7, with 8 bases that match TRBD2. CDR3 length equals 15 residues. After removal of 4 bases from V and 0 bases from J, the junction contained 6 bases not matched to a gene. CDR1 is SGHRS and CDR2 is YFSETQ in the germline V gene. The CDR3 nucleotides read TGCGCCAGCAGCCCACGGGAGGGGGGCTCCTACGAGCAGTACTTC. Amino acids: CASSPREGGSYEQYF.

V and J are TRBV4-1 and TRBJ1-2; D not certain. Germline V gives CDR1 MGHRA, CDR2 YSYEKL. CDR3 length: 18 residues. Trimming left V 5 bases short and J 6 bases short, with 28 bases between. The DNA for the CDR3 is TGCGCCAGCAGCTCATTTCCCCCGGGGTGGCGGCCGGGAAATGGCTACACCTTC. Amino acid sequence: CASSSFPPGWRPGNGYTF.

The chain is built from TRBV6-6 and TRBJ2-5, with 8 bases matching TRBD2. The V gene end was trimmed by 6 bases and the J gene end by 5 bases; junction bases not matched to a gene: 8. Germline V lookup: CDR1 MNHNY, CDR2 SVGAGI (reference sequence). This CDR3 has 14 amino acids. CDR3 nucleotides: TGTGCCAGCAGCCCCGGGCGGGGGGTGGAGACCCAGTACTTC. Protein sequence: CASSPGRGVETQYF.

This chain links TRBV12-1 with TRBJ2-2; no check of the table's D call, TRBD2, against the DNA was made. TRBV12-1 is tagged as a pseudogene. The CDR3 covers 16 residues. The CDR3 bases are TGTGCCAGCAGCTTTGCTAGCGGAGACACCACCGGGGAGCTGTTTTTT. Its translation: CASSFASGDTTGELFF.

The rearrangement links TRBV9 to TRBJ1-6; no clear D. With 4 bases removed from V and 4 bases from J, the gap between germline ends came to 12 bases. The CDR3 spans 15 residues. Germline V gene lookup returns CDR1 SGDLS and CDR2 YYNGEE. The CDR3 reads CASSPVAHYNSPLHF. The CDR3 region has the DNA TGTGCCAGCAGCCCCGTTGCACATTATAATTCACCCCTCCACTTT.

With regard to this clone: Relative to the germline gene, one junction end is altered; a read error may explain this. The V call is TRBV7-7, the J call TRBJ2-1, with D unresolved. The CDR3 sequence is 13 residues long. Germline lookup yields CDR1 SSHAT and CDR2 FNYEAQ (reference sequence). The CDR3 nucleotides read TGTGCTAGCAGCCCCGAGGTTCACAATGAGCAGTTCTTC. It is translated as CASSPEVHNEQFF.

This rearrangement joins TRBV13 to TRBJ2-5; the match to TRBD1 covers 8 bases. The ends lost 4 bases at V and 0 bases at J; junction bases unmatched: 7. Germline CDR1 and CDR2: PRHDT and FYEKMQ (reference sequence). The CDR3 length is 16 residues. CDR3 nucleotides: TGTGCCAGCAGCTACCGGACAGGGCGGTACCAAGAGACCCAGTACTTC. This gives the protein CASSYRTGRYQETQYF.

V gene TRBV7-9 combines with J gene TRBJ2-5; tentative D call: TRBD1 (5 bases). Looked up from germline, CDR1 is SEHNR and CDR2 is FQNEAQ (reference sequence). CDR3 size: 15 residues. Trimming left V 5 bases short and J 5 bases short, with 18 bases between. CDR3 in DNA: TGTGCCAGCAGCCAAGGCGCAGGGTTTGCGGAGACCCAGTACTTC. Its translation: CASSQGAGFAETQYF.

The rearrangement joins TRBV11-2 to TRBJ1-1; perhaps TRBD1 as D (5 bases). This CDR3 comprises 16 residues. The ends were cut back, 4 bases at V and 0 bases at J, with 15 bases in the middle. Germline V gene sequence: CDR1 SGHAT, CDR2 FQNNGV. The CDR3 protein is CASSSPGGEMNTEAFF. The CDR3 nucleotides read TGTGCCAGCAGCTCGCCGGGGGGGGAGATGAACACTGAAGCTTTCTTT.